This T cell receptor (beta chain) was retrieved from a study of regulatory T cells in long-lasting Graves disease. For TCR beta, libraries came from iRepertoire HTBI primers and Arm-PCR of CDR3 regions. TCRdb called the multiplex PCR reads again in MiXCR, with one record for every CDR3 protein. Of about 530,000 distinct CDR3 sequences in the sample, about 16% are singletons; the top ten hold 25%. Time point: newly diagnosed GD, antithyroid drugs for less than 3 months. RNA extracted from PBMCs served as the sequencing template. Germline V CDR1 and CDR2: ENHRY, SYGVKD. The J segment lost 5 bases and the V segment lost 7 bases, leaving 9 bases of the junction unmatched. The CDR3 runs to 15 residues. Study conclusions and caveats: TCR diversity was lower in persistent Graves' patients (versus newly diagnosed ones).

Notes on this clonotype: Its antigen is not known.

These data also formed part of another study, on T cells in Graves' hyperthyroidism and ophthalmopathy. That paper adds: Hyperthyroidism of Graves' type that showed no ophthalmopathy progression within 18 months was stable. Stable hyperthyroidism and ophthalmopathy were separated using 13 V-J signatures.

Sequenced material: peripheral blood mononuclear cells (PBMCs), taken at new diagnosis, from a patient treated with antithyroid drugs. This sequence was found in a woman aged 40 to 65 with Graves disease. V gene TRBV10-3 combines with J gene TRBJ2-5; TRBD1 matches 11 bases. CDR3 loop: CAINNRTGGLETQYF. DNA for the CDR3: TGTGCCATCAATAACCGGACAGGGGGCCTCGAGACCCAGTACTTC.